These 18 T cell receptor beta chains share one sample of origin, sequenced in a study of T cells in Graves' hyperthyroidism and ophthalmopathy. The source material, RNA transcripts, was used to amplify TCR beta CDR3 regions. RT-PCR in the first round (using the HTBI primer set) targeted the TCR CDR3. Via MiXCR, TCRdb re-called the multiplex PCR reads, giving one row per CDR3 protein. Of 550,000 to 600,000 distinct CDR3 sequences listed, 46% were seen once; the top ten hold 15% to 20%. The specimen was peripheral blood or thyroid tissue (not recorded which). The receptors come from an adult woman with Graves' disease, either hyperthyroidism or ophthalmopathy (not recorded which).

The J gene is TRBJ2-7, the V gene TRBV7-9; D ambiguous. V lost 2 bases, J lost 6 bases, and 11 bases lay in between. This CDR3 is built from 13 residues. CDR1 SEHNR and CDR2 FQNEAQ come from the germline V gene (reference sequence). The CDR3 nucleotides read TGTGCCAGCAGCTTATACGAGCGAGGCGAGCAGTACTTC. As protein: CASSLYERGEQYF. The full variable domain, in which reference TRBV7-9 and TRBJ2-7 provide the parts outside the CDR3, is DTGVSQNPRHKITKRGQNVTFRCDPISEHNRLYWYRQTLGQGPEFLTYFQNEAQLEKSRLLSDRFSAERPKGSFSTLEIQRTEQGDSAMYLCASSLYERGEQYFGPGTRLTVT.

This clonotype was detected a few times. This chain links TRBV19 with TRBJ2-2, with 9 bases that match TRBD1. Germline CDR1 and CDR2: LNHDA and SQIVND (reference sequence). Trimming at V came to 6 bases and at J to 5 bases, leaving 7 bases not matched to a gene. The length of the CDR3 is 15 residues. DNA of the CDR3: TGTGCCAGTAGCTCCGGGACAGGGACGACCGGGGAGCTGTTTTTT. Its translation: CASSSGTGTTGELFF.

The chain links TRBV25-1 to TRBJ1-1; 9 nucleotides agree with TRBD1. CDR3 length: 13 residues. CDR1 is MGHDK, CDR2 SYGVNS, per germline. The V and J ends lost 4 bases and 6 bases, in that order; junction bases with no gene match: 3. CDR3 amino acids: CASSVNRGPEAFF. The CDR3 nucleotides read TGTGCCAGCAGTGTCAACAGGGGGCCTGAAGCTTTCTTT.

This chain connects TRBV7-9 to TRBJ2-6, with D unclear. The CDR3 extends over 10 amino acids. The V and J ends lost 6 bases and 10 bases respectively, with 4 bases between them. Germline values: CDR1 SEHNR, CDR2 FQNEAQ (reference sequence). Here the CDR3 DNA reads TGTGCCAGCAGTTCGAACGTCCTGACTTTC. Amino acid sequence: CASSSNVLTF.

This rearrangement joins TRBV20-1 to TRBJ2-7; D is perhaps TRBD1 (5 bases). From germline, CDR1 is DFQATT and CDR2 SNEGSKA (reference sequence). CDR3 length: 15 amino acids. Trimming removed 3 bases from V and 2 bases from J, with 17 bases in between. The CDR3 coding sequence is TGCAGTGCTAGCCAGGGCCAGGGAATAGCCTACGAGCAGTACTTC. Encoded protein: CSASQGQGIAYEQYF.

The chain employs TRBV29-1 and TRBJ2-1; no clear D. The CDR3 is 12 residues long. Trimming removed 3 bases from V and 6 bases from J, with 9 bases in between. Per the germline V gene, CDR1 is SQVTM and CDR2 is ANQGSEA. CDR3 in DNA: TGCAGCGTTGAGTCAGGCCCCAATGAGCAGTTCTTC. It translates to CSVESGPNEQFF.

The chain combines TRBV7-6 with TRBJ1-5; 8 positions match TRBD1. The J call may not be correct, given that the DNA end is closer to TRBJ2-3. Germline CDR1 reads SGHVS; CDR2 reads FNYEAQ. There are 14 residues in the CDR3. The CDR3 spells CASSLATGADTQYF. DNA of the CDR3: TGTGCCAGCAGCTTAGCGACAGGGGCAGATACGCAGTATTTT.

This chain joins TRBV28 and TRBJ1-2; 7 bases fit TRBD1. Germline V gene lookup returns CDR1 MDHEN and CDR2 SYDVKM. Germline trimming cut 5 bases from V and 4 bases from J; bases unmatched to any gene: 4. The CDR3 consists of 13 residues. The CDR3 sequence: CASSTGVAYGYTF. The CDR3 DNA is TGTGCCAGCAGTACAGGGGTTGCCTATGGCTACACCTTC.

This chain connects TRBV7-8 to TRBJ2-2; D might be TRBD1 (6 bases). V lost 5 bases and J 1 base, leaving 8 bases between the germline ends. Per the germline V gene, CDR1 is SGHVS and CDR2 is FQNEAQ. This CDR3 has 14 amino acids. Here the CDR3 reads CASSEGVNTGELFF. CDR3 nucleotides: TGTGCCAGCAGCGAGGGGGTGAACACCGGGGAGCTGTTTTTT. The full variable domain, its missing parts supplied by reference TRBV7-8 and TRBJ2-2, is GAGVSQSPRYKVAKRGQDVALRCDPISGHVSLFWYQQALGQGPEFLTYFQNEAQLDKSGLPSDRFFAERPEGSVSTLKIQRTQQEDSAVYLCASSEGVNTGELFFGEGSRLTVL.

The chain couples TRBV10-3 to TRBJ2-5; TRBD2 agrees at 15 bases. This CDR3 contains 15 residues. Unmatched junction bases numbered 6, after V lost 10 bases and J lost 3 bases. Germline V gene sequence: CDR1 ENHRY, CDR2 SYGVKD. The DNA for the CDR3 is TGTGCCAGCATCGGACTAGCGGGAGGGGAAGAGACCCAGTACTTC. Protein sequence: CASIGLAGGEETQYF.

The chain uses TRBV2 and TRBJ1-1, with 8 bases aligning to TRBD1. Germline CDR1 and CDR2: SNHLY and FYNNEI. With 6 bases clipped from V and 5 bases from J, the junction kept 11 bases outside the gene matches. The CDR3 runs 15 residues. The CDR3 loop reads CASRGTGGLGTEAFF. The CDR3 DNA sequence: TGTGCCAGCAGAGGCACAGGGGGACTTGGAACTGAAGCTTTCTTT.

The rearrangement joins TRBV29-1 to TRBJ1-2, with D possibly matching TRBD1 (5 bases). The germline CDR1 and CDR2 sequences are SQVTM and ANQGSEA. V dropped 7 bases and J dropped 6 bases, with 30 bases sitting between them. This CDR3 contains 17 residues. The CDR3 coding sequence is TGCAGCGCACACCTATGGGGCAGGGACCTGACCGCCGATGGCTACACCTTC. Its protein product is CSAHLWGRDLTADGYTF.

The genes are TRBV19 and TRBJ1-1, with D tentatively TRBD1 (5 bases). The CDR3 runs to 12 residues. With 4 bases removed from V and 11 bases from J, the gap between germline ends came to 14 bases. Germline V gene sequence: CDR1 LNHDA, CDR2 SQIVND (reference sequence). This chain's CDR3 is CASSRGYSGAFF. The CDR3 DNA sequence: TGTGCCAGTAGTAGGGGGTACTCTGGGGCTTTCTTT.

This clonotype is a singleton in its sample. The V and J genes are TRBV2 and TRBJ2-5, with D maybe TRBD1 (7 bases). The CDR3 covers 14 residues. Trimming shortened V by 3 bases and J by 5 bases, and 13 bases separated the two germline ends. The germline V gene has CDR1 SNHLY and CDR2 FYNNEI. The CDR3 is CASSEDAGGETQYF. The CDR3 DNA sequence: TGTGCCAGCAGTGAGGATGCAGGGGGGGAGACCCAGTACTTC.

This clonotype was counted a few times. The chain has TRBV10-3 and TRBJ2-5; 7 bases agree with TRBD1. The CDR3 consists of 12 residues. V lost 10 bases, J lost 5 bases, and 7 bases stayed unmatched. From germline, CDR1 is ENHRY and CDR2 SYGVKD. This chain's CDR3 is CATRQGRETQYF. In DNA, the CDR3 is TGTGCCACCCGACAGGGTCGGGAGACCCAGTACTTC.

This clonotype has more than one count but fewer than ten. This chain links TRBV29-1 with TRBJ2-7; possibly TRBD1 or TRBD2 for D (6 bases each). Trimming removed 1 base from V and 6 bases from J, with 16 bases in between. The CDR3 totals 14 residues. Germline V CDR1 and CDR2: SQVTM, ANQGSEA. CDR3 region: CSVEALRGAGEQYF. The CDR3 nucleotides are TGCAGCGTTGAAGCCTTGAGGGGGGCGGGCGAGCAGTACTTC.

This clonotype has ten or more counts. V gene TRBV6-5 combines with J gene TRBJ2-7; no clear D gene. Germline V gene lookup returns CDR1 MNHEY and CDR2 SVGAGI. Trimming stripped 2 bases from V and 5 bases from J, with 7 bases between. CDR3 size: 12 residues. The CDR3 sequence is CASSYPPHEQYF. In nucleotides, the CDR3 is TGTGCCAGCAGTTACCCCCCCCACGAGCAGTACTTC.

V usage is TRBV7-9 and J usage is TRBJ1-1, with D possibly being TRBD1 (6 bases). CDR3 size: 12 residues. V dropped 0 bases and J dropped 8 bases, with 7 bases sitting between them. The germline V gene encodes CDR1 SEHNR and CDR2 FQNEAQ (reference sequence). The CDR3 DNA is TGTGCCAGCAGCTTAGCAGACAGGGAAGCTTTCTTT. Translation gives CASSLADREAFF.